The 24 T cell receptor beta chains given below trace back to one sample, sequenced in a study of response to subunit inactivated influenza vaccine. TCRdb processed the RT-PCR reads anew with MiXCR; each CDR3 protein has one entry. The table lists 550,000 to 800,000 distinct CDR3 sequences, about 15% of them singletons. The specimen was PBMCs from blood, collected roughly 2 weeks before vaccination. The receptors originated from a man aged 50-59 years who received an inactivated influenza vaccine.

This clonotype was counted only a few times. The chain employs TRBV4-3 and TRBJ2-1; tentative D call: TRBD1 (6 bases). The CDR3 is 15 amino acids. The V gene lost 1 base and the J gene lost 5 bases, with 12 bases spanning the gap. CDR1 is LGHNA and CDR2 is YSLEER in the germline V gene. CDR3 DNA: TGCGCCAGCAGCCAAGTTTGGAGACAGGACAATGAGCAGTTCTTC. This gives the protein CASSQVWRQDNEQFF.

The rearrangement uses TRBV19 and TRBJ2-2; D possibly corresponds to TRBD2 (6 bases). V was clipped by 4 bases and J by 1 base, with 10 bases between them. The CDR3 totals 15 residues. CDR1 and CDR2 from the germline V gene are LNHDA and SQIVND (reference sequence). The CDR3 region has the DNA TGTGCCAGTAGTACCCAAGCGGGGAACACCGGGGAGCTGTTTTTT. Translation: CASSTQAGNTGELFF.

The rearrangement joins TRBV5-1 to TRBJ2-2, with TRBD2 identical over 11 bases. The CDR3 consists of 16 residues. V was pared by 0 bases and J by 6 bases, with 4 bases of the junction left unmatched. CDR1 is SGHRS and CDR2 is YFSETQ in the germline V gene. The DNA of the CDR3 is TGCGCCAGCAGCTTGGCCGTACTAGCGGGAGCCGGGGAGCTGTTTTTT. Its translation is CASSLAVLAGAGELFF.

In its sample, this clonotype was seen many times. The rearrangement uses TRBV7-2 and TRBJ2-1, with 14 positions matching TRBD2. The CDR3 length is 15 residues. Germline V gene data show CDR1 as SGHTA and CDR2 as FQGNSA. The J segment lost 6 bases and the V segment lost 3 bases, leaving 1 base of the junction unmatched. The CDR3 bases are TGTGCCAGCAGCTTCGGACTAGCGGGAGGCAATGAGCAGTTCTTC. Its protein is CASSFGLAGGNEQFF.

The rearrangement links TRBV6-6 to TRBJ1-5; D remains ambiguous. With 6 bases removed from V and 0 bases from J, the gap between germline ends came to 6 bases. The CDR3 totals 13 residues. Germline CDR1 MNHNY, CDR2 SVGAGI (reference sequence). DNA for the CDR3: TGTGCCAGCAGACGATATAGCAATCAGCCCCAGCATTTT. The encoded protein is CASRRYSNQPQHF.

This clonotype was detected only a few times. The CDR3 DNA sequence: TGTGCCAGCAGCCCGGGACAGTCTAGAGAGCAGTTCTTC. This gives the protein CASSPGQSREQFF. The chain uses TRBV7-2 and TRBJ2-1; 7 bases map to TRBD1. The germline gives CDR1 SGHTA, CDR2 FQGNSA. V shed 5 bases and J 10 bases; nucleotides not matched to a gene: 8. The CDR3 covers 13 residues.

This clonotype was observed a handful of times. The genes are TRBV3-1 and TRBJ2-5; 13 bases align to TRBD2. The V segment lost 4 bases and the J segment 4 bases; nucleotides outside the gene matches: 6. Looked up from germline, CDR1 is LGHDT and CDR2 is YNNKEL (reference sequence). The CDR3 has 16 amino acids. The CDR3 coding sequence is TGTGCCAGCAGCCTCACTAGCGGGAGGGCCCTAGAGACCCAGTACTTC. Amino acid sequence: CASSLTSGRALETQYF.

This clonotype was recorded many times. The chain links TRBV2 to TRBJ1-2; maybe TRBD1 (5 bases). Germline V lookup: CDR1 SNHLY, CDR2 FYNNEI. The CDR3 extends over 15 amino acids. V was trimmed by 1 base and J by 2 bases, leaving 11 bases between them. The CDR3: CASSEGFEGNYGYTF. In DNA form, the CDR3 reads TGTGCCAGCAGTGAAGGGTTTGAGGGGAACTATGGCTACACCTTC.

J is TRBJ2-3 and V is TRBV10-3; D is unresolved. V lost 4 bases and J 2 bases, leaving 7 bases between the germline ends. The CDR3 loop spans 13 amino acids. The germline V gene has CDR1 ENHRY and CDR2 SYGVKD. The CDR3 region is CAISVLVTDTQYF. In DNA, the CDR3 is TGTGCCATCAGTGTTTTGGTCACAGATACGCAGTATTTT.

V is TRBV18 and J is TRBJ1-1; D perhaps matches TRBD1 (5 bases). Germline values: CDR1 KGHSH, CDR2 LQKENI. The CDR3 is 15 residues long. V lost 3 bases, J lost 0 bases, and 11 bases lay in between. CDR3 loop: CASSPPQAMNTEAFF. CDR3 DNA sequence: TGTGCCAGCTCACCCCCACAGGCCATGAACACTGAAGCTTTCTTT.

The table lists this clonotype with a few counts. The V gene is TRBV12-3 or TRBV12-4, the J gene TRBJ2-7; 9 nucleotides agree with TRBD2. The CDR3 runs 14 residues. Trimming took 5 bases from V and 8 from J; bases not matched to a gene: 10. CDR3 in amino acids: CASSTGTSNEKQYF. Here the CDR3 DNA reads TGTGCCAGCAGTACCGGGACTAGCAATGAAAAGCAGTACTTC.

This clonotype was counted between two and nine times. This chain joins TRBV20-1 and TRBJ2-1; a possible D gene is TRBD2 (7 bases). Germline V gene lookup returns CDR1 DFQATT and CDR2 SNEGSKA (reference sequence). The CDR3 sequence is 13 residues long. V lost 5 bases and J 7 bases, leaving 15 bases between the germline ends. The CDR3 sequence is CSALRGAMNEQFF. As DNA, the CDR3 is TGCAGTGCTCTCCGGGGGGCCATGAATGAGCAGTTCTTC.

The V gene is TRBV7-6, the J gene TRBJ2-2; a weak D match, TRBD1 (6 bases). The V end was cut by 3 bases, the J end by 13 bases, with 30 bases between. In germline, CDR1 is SGHVS, CDR2 FNYEAQ. The CDR3 sequence is 18 residues long. The CDR3 DNA is TGTGCCAGCAGCTTTAGCAGGGACACCCGCACCAGTCCTTTTCGGCTGTTTTTT. It codes for CASSFSRDTRTSPFRLFF.

This clonotype turned up a few times. This chain uses TRBV5-4 with TRBJ1-2; D possibly corresponds to TRBD1 (6 bases). Germline assignment: CDR1 SGHNT and CDR2 YYREEE (reference sequence). The length of the CDR3 is 16 residues. Deletions cut 3 bases from V and 1 base from J, with 16 bases between. CDR3 DNA: TGTGCCAGCAGCTCGGCCGACAGGACGCTTAACTATGGCTACACCTTC. The encoded protein is CASSSADRTLNYGYTF.

The chain has TRBV6-2 or TRBV6-3 and TRBJ1-4; 8 bases line up with TRBD1. The CDR3 sequence is 15 residues long. After removal of 7 bases from V and 8 bases from J, the junction contained 12 bases not matched to a gene. Germline CDR1 is MNHEY and CDR2 is SVGEGT. The CDR3 nucleotides read TGTGCCAGCACCCACAAGACAGGGGTTCGGGAAAAACTGTTTTTT. Translating gives CASTHKTGVREKLFF.

This clonotype was seen a few times. The rearrangement joins TRBV21-1 to TRBJ2-7; whether TRBD1, the table's D call, matches the DNA was not checked. TRBV21-1 is given as a pseudogene. This CDR3 region has 14 residues. CDR3 coding DNA: TGTGCCAGCAGCCTCCGGACAGGGACCCGAGAGCAGTACTTC. Translation gives CASSLRTGTREQYF.

In this sample, this clonotype turned up many times. The rearrangement uses TRBV2 and TRBJ2-2, with D possibly TRBD1 on 5 matching bases. Germline V gene lookup returns CDR1 SNHLY and CDR2 FYNNEI. This CDR3 contains 15 residues. V lost 5 bases and J 4 bases, leaving 14 bases between the germline ends. The CDR3 is CASSRTSLFTGELFF. In DNA, the CDR3 is TGTGCCAGCAGTAGGACAAGTCTCTTCACCGGGGAGCTGTTTTTT.

This clonotype came up many times. The gene calls are TRBV7-2 and TRBJ2-4; D call uncertain. Per germline, CDR1 SGHTA and CDR2 FQGNSA. This CDR3 has 13 amino acids. The V end was cut by 5 bases, the J end by 0 bases, with 5 bases between. CDR3 sequence (DNA): TGTGCCAGCAGCGTGATAGCCAAAAACATTCAGTACTTC. It codes for CASSVIAKNIQYF.

This clonotype was seen at least ten times. J is TRBJ2-3 and V is TRBV2, with D uncertain. Germline-derived CDR1 and CDR2 are SNHLY and FYNNEI. CDR3 length equals 12 residues. With 6 bases removed from V and 2 bases from J, the gap between germline ends came to 6 bases. The CDR3 here is CASRGFTDTQYF. CDR3 coding DNA: TGTGCCAGCAGAGGGTTCACAGATACGCAGTATTTT. The entire variable domain, with the rest obtained from reference TRBV2 and TRBJ2-3, is as follows: EPEVTQTPSHQVTQMGQEVILRCVPISNHLYFYWYRQILGQKVEFLVSFYNNEISEKSEIFDDQFSVERPDGSNFTLKIRSTKLEDSAMYFCASRGFTDTQYFGPGTRLTVL.

The sample holds a few counts of this clonotype. The chain uses TRBV5-4 and TRBJ1-1, with TRBD1 as a possible D gene (5 bases). This CDR3 is 16 amino acids long. The V end lost 5 bases, the J end lost 3 bases, and 20 bases lay between the germline ends. Germline V gene sequence: CDR1 SGHNT, CDR2 YYREEE (reference sequence). The CDR3 DNA sequence: TGTGCCAGCAGGAAGCGGGGAGGGGTTGGGGACACTGAAGCTTTCTTT. Translating gives CASRKRGGVGDTEAFF. Full variable domain (missing parts from reference TRBV5-4 and TRBJ1-1): ETGVTQSPTHLIKTRGQQVTLRCSSQSGHNTVSWYQQALGQGPQFIFQYYREEENGRGNFPPRFSGLQFPNYSSELNVNALELDDSALYLCASRKRGGVGDTEAFFGQGTRLTVV.

This clonotype was seen a handful of times. The V call is TRBV9, the J call TRBJ1-2, with D perhaps matching TRBD1 (5 bases). The CDR3 is made up of 13 amino acids. V dropped 4 bases and J dropped 8 bases, with 15 bases sitting between them. Germline loops: CDR1 SGDLS, CDR2 YYNGEE. The DNA for the CDR3 is TGTGCCAGCAGCTCCGGGGGGTTTGACGGCTACACCTTC. Protein sequence: CASSSGGFDGYTF.

V is TRBV6-5 and J is TRBJ2-5; 8 bases line up with TRBD2. Trimming at V came to 4 bases and at J to 4 bases, leaving 5 bases not matched to a gene. CDR3 length: 14 amino acids. The V gene's germline CDR1 is MNHEY and CDR2 SVGAGI. The CDR3 bases are TGTGCCAGCAGTTTCAGCGGGGGCCCAGAGACCCAGTACTTC. Its protein is CASSFSGGPETQYF.

The J gene is TRBJ1-2, the V gene TRBV10-3; D might be TRBD1 (6 bases). Germline values: CDR1 ENHRY, CDR2 SYGVKD. This CDR3 is 11 amino acids long. The V and J ends lost 8 bases and 7 bases respectively, with 11 bases between them. The CDR3 loop is CAIAGAGGYTF. The CDR3 DNA reads TGTGCCATCGCGGGGGCGGGTGGCTACACCTTC.

There are many counts of this clonotype. In DNA form, the CDR3 reads TGTGCCAGCAGTTTGGGGGGCAGCACCGGGGAGCTGTTTTTT. Translation: CASSLGGSTGELFF. This rearrangement joins TRBV12-3 or TRBV12-4 to TRBJ2-2; either TRBD1 or TRBD2 may supply D (6 bases each). The V and J ends lost 3 bases and 4 bases respectively, with 9 bases between them. This CDR3 has 14 amino acids.